This TCR beta chain was obtained from a study of blood T cell dynamics during melanoma immunotherapy. Study at large: Metastatic melanoma patients received first-line pembrolizumab or nivolumab plus ipilimumab.

Sequencing was performed with immunoSEQ multiplex PCR; in TCRdb, only in-frame clones are kept and a portion is missing. The sample has 25,000 to 30,000 clones; over 80% are singletons. The time point is: week 3, after first cycle of checkpoint inhibitor. Disease control meant complete response, partial response or stable disease at 12 weeks. Looked up from germline, CDR1 is SEHNR and CDR2 is FQNEAQ (reference sequence). V was pared by 8 bases and J by 0 bases, with 11 bases between. The CDR3 length is 13 residues. The V and J genes are TRBV7-9 and TRBJ2-7; unclear D gene. Specimen: blood, collected from a patient treated with checkpoint blockade. This sequence originates from a human donor with melanoma. The CDR3 DNA reads TGTGCCAGCTCGTCGGCGAGCTCCTACGAGCAGTACTTC. Protein sequence: CASSSASSYEQYF.